This TCR beta chain was profiled in a study of blood T cell repertoires in COVID-19. Study-level background: COVID-19 samples, acute and convalescent, were from the United States, Italy and Spain.

Study members were between about 18 and 95 years old and lived in some 22 US regions. Donors of Cohort 3 who recovered were those that had two negative PCRs, clearance, or symptom resolution. V dropped 3 bases and J dropped 7 bases, with 13 bases sitting between them. There are 14 residues in the CDR3. Germline assignment: CDR1 SEHNR and CDR2 FQNEAQ (reference sequence). Authors' analysis steps: Amplification from reference gene primers served as the basis for estimated nucleated cell counts. Sequencing was performed with immunoSEQ multiplex PCR; in TCRdb, only in-frame clones are kept and a portion is missing. V, J and clone size derive from that table, while D and trimming were established from the DNA sequence. The profile covers 200,000 to 250,000 clones, with roughly 85% appearing a single time and less than 14% taken by the ten largest.

The sequenced sample was PBMCs or T cells enriched from blood (not recorded which). The chain recombines TRBV7-9 with TRBJ2-1, with a tentative D call TRBD2 (7 bases). This receptor was obtained from a man aged 25-40 years who had recovered from COVID-19. The CDR3 DNA reads TGTGCCAGCAGCTTTAGGGGGGAGGGGAATGAGCAGTTCTTC. Its protein product is CASSFRGEGNEQFF.